A selection of T cell receptor beta chains follows, all from one sample in a study of blood T cell repertoires in COVID-19. Libraries were prepared by immunoSEQ multiplex PCR; TCRdb keeps only in-frame clonotypes and omits some of them. The table lists some 7,000 clones, around nine tenths of them singletons. The sample taken for sequencing was peripheral blood. The receptors shown here come from a human donor in a cohort sampled during active COVID-19. The CDR3 runs from the conserved cysteine through the conserved F or W. Each record gives: J gene, clone size, D gene, V gene, CDR3 protein, CDR3 DNA. The D gene is left open where the match is weak. Clone size, where shown, is once, few, many, or a class for clones that have expanded.

>TRBJ2-2|NA|NA|TRBV14
CASRLIGGTGELFF
TGTGCCAGCAGATTAATAGGGGGCACCGGGGAGCTGTTTTTT
>TRBJ1-5|NA|NA|TRBV27
CATGQGGQPQHF
TGTGCCACCGGGCAGGGTGGACAGCCCCAGCATTTT
>TRBJ2-7|NA|NA|TRBV6-2/TRBV6-3
CASSYKQTYEQYF
TGTGCCAGCAGTTACAAGCAAACCTACGAGCAGTACTTC
>TRBJ2-1|few|NA|TRBV3-1/TRBV3-2
CASSQDRGGDINEQFF
TGTGCCAGCAGCCAAGACCGGGGAGGGGACATCAATGAGCAGTTCTTC
>TRBJ2-5|NA|TRBD2|TRBV24-1
CATSRTSGRETQYF
TGTGCCACCAGCAGAACTAGCGGGAGAGAGACCCAGTACTTC
>TRBJ2-2|NA|NA|TRBV7-2
CASSFWGGPTGELFF
TGTGCCAGCAGCTTCTGGGGGGGCCCCACCGGGGAGCTGTTTTTT
>TRBJ2-6|NA|TRBD1|TRBV7-3
CASSLQGATGANVLTF
TGTGCCAGCAGCTTACAGGGGGCTACGGGGGCCAACGTCCTGACTTTC
>TRBJ1-2|NA|TRBD1|TRBV5-1
CASSHGRDREFFYGYTF
TGCGCCAGCAGTCATGGCCGGGACAGGGAATTCTTCTATGGCTACACCTTC
>TRBJ1-2|NA|TRBD1|TRBV23-1
CASSQNPGQGYGYTF
TGCGCCAGCAGTCAAAACCCTGGACAGGGCTATGGCTACACCTTC
>TRBJ2-1|NA|TRBD2|TRBV7-3
CASSPTSGSYNEQFF
TGTGCCAGCAGCCCCACTAGCGGCTCCTACAATGAGCAGTTCTTC
>TRBJ2-1|NA|NA|TRBV11-3
CASSPSGLVLYNEQFF
TGTGCCAGCAGCCCATCAGGACTGGTCCTCTACAATGAGCAGTTCTTC
>TRBJ2-2|NA|TRBD1|TRBV2
CASRADRGGELFF
TGTGCCAGCAGAGCTGACAGGGGCGGGGAGCTGTTTTTT
>TRBJ2-7|NA|TRBD2|TRBV9
CASSASGGQYEQYF
TGTGCCAGCAGCGCTAGCGGGGGCCAGTACGAGCAGTACTTC
>TRBJ2-7|NA|NA|TRBV3-1/TRBV3-2
CASSQGSQGSYEQYF
TGTGCCAGCAGCCAAGGTTCACAGGGCTCCTACGAGCAGTACTTC
>TRBJ2-7|NA|NA|TRBV6-5
CASRRRAGGSYEQYF
TGTGCCAGCAGGCGCCGGGCAGGGGGGTCCTACGAGCAGTACTTC
>TRBJ2-4|NA|TRBD1|TRBV5-4
CASSYRDSQNIQYF
TGTGCCAGCAGTTACCGGGACAGCCAAAACATTCAGTACTTC
>TRBJ2-1|NA|NA|TRBV13
CASSRITGYNEQFF
TGTGCCAGCAGCCGCATTACAGGTTACAATGAGCAGTTCTTC
>TRBJ1-2|NA|TRBD1|TRBV16
CASIQRSGTGNYGYTF
TGTGCCAGCATCCAACGATCTGGGACAGGGAACTATGGCTACACCTTC
>TRBJ2-3|NA|NA|TRBV6-1
CASSDRGYRTDTQYF
TGTGCCAGCAGTGATAGGGGGTATCGCACAGATACGCAGTATTTT
>TRBJ2-1|NA|NA|TRBV28
CASRPGPSDRGYYNEQFF
TGTGCCAGCAGACCGGGACCTAGCGACCGGGGCTACTACAATGAGCAGTTCTTC
>TRBJ1-2|NA|TRBD1|TRBV5-1
CASSLGPRDSNYGYTF
TGCGCCAGCAGCTTGGGACCGAGGGACAGCAACTATGGCTACACCTTC
>TRBJ2-7|NA|NA|TRBV3-1/TRBV3-2
CASSQEGPAYEQYF
TGTGCCAGCAGCCAGGAGGGACCAGCCTACGAGCAGTACTTC